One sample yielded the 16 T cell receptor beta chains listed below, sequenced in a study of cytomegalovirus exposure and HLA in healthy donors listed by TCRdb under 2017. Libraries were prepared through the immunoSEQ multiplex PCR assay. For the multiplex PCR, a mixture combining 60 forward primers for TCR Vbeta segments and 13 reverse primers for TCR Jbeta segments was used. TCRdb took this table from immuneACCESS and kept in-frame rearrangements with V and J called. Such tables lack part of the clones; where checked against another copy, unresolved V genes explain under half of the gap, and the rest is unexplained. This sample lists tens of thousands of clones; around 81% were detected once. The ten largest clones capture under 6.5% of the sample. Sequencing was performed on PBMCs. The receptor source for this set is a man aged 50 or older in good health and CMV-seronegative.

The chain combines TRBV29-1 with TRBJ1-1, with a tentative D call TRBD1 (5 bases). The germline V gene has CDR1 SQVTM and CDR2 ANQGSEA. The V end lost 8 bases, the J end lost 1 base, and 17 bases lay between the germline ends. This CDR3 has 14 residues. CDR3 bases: TGCAGCCCCCATGATGGACACGGGAACACTGAAGCTTTCTTT. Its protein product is CSPHDGHGNTEAFF. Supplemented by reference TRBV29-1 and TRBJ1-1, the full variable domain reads SAVISQKPSRDICQRGTSLTIQCQVDSQVTMMFWYRQQPGQSLTLIATANQGSEATYESGFVIDKFPISRPNLTFSTLTVSNMSPEDSSIYLCSPHDGHGNTEAFFGQGTRLTVV.

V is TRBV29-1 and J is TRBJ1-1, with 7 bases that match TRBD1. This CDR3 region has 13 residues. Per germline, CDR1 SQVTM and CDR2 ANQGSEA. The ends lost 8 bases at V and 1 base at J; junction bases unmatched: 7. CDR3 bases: TGCAGCTCAGGGACAGTCAAGAACACTGAAGCTTTCTTT. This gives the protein CSSGTVKNTEAFF.

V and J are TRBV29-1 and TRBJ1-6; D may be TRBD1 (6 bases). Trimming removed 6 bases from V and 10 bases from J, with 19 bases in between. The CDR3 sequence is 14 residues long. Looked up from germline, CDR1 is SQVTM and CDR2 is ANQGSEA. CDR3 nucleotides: TGCAGCGTCCGATCACAGGGATTAGGGTCACCCCTCCACTTT. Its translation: CSVRSQGLGSPLHF.

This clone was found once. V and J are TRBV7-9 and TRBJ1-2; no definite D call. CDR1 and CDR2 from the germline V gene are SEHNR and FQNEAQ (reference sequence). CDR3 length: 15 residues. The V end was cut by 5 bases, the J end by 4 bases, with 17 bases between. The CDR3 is CASSPGSQPTYGYTF. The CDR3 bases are TGTGCCAGCAGCCCAGGTTCCCAGCCCACCTATGGCTACACCTTC.

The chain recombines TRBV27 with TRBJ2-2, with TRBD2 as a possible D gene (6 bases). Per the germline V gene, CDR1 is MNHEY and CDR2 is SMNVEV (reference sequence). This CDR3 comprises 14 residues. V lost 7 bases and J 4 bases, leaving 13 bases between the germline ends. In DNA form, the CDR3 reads TGTGCCAGCACTCGGGGGTTTGGCACCGGGGAGCTGTTTTTT. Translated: CASTRGFGTGELFF.

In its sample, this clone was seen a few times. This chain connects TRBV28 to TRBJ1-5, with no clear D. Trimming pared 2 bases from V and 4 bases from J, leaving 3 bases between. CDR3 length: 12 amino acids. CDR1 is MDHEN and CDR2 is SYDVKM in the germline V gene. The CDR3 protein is CASSLINQPQHF. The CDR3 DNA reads TGTGCCAGCAGTTTAATAAATCAGCCCCAGCATTTT.

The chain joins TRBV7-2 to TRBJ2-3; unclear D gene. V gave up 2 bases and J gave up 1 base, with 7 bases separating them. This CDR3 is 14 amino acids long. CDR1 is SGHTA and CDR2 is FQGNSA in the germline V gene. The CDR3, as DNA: TGTGCCAGCAGCTTATCCCGGGGCACAGATACGCAGTATTTT. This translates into CASSLSRGTDTQYF.

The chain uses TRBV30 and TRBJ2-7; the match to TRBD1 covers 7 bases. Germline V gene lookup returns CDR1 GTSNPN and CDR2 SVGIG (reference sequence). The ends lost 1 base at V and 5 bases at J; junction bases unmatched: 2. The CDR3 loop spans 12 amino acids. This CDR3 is CAWSATGHEQYF. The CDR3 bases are TGTGCCTGGAGTGCGACAGGGCACGAGCAGTACTTC. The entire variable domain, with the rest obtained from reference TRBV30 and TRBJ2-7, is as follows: SQTIHQWPATLVQPVGSPLSLECTVEGTSNPNLYWYRQAAGRGLQLLFYSVGIGQISSEVPQNLSASRPQDRQFILSSKKLLLSDSGFYLCAWSATGHEQYFGPGTRLTVT.

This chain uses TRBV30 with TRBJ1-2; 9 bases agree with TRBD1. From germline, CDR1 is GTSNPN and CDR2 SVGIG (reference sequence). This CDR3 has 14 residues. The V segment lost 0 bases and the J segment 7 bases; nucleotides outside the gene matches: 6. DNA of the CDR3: TGTGCCTGGAGTGTACAGACAGGGGGACGTGGCTACACCTTC. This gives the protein CAWSVQTGGRGYTF. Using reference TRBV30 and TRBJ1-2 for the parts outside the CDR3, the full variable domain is SQTIHQWPATLVQPVGSPLSLECTVEGTSNPNLYWYRQAAGRGLQLLFYSVGIGQISSEVPQNLSASRPQDRQFILSSKKLLLSDSGFYLCAWSVQTGGRGYTFGSGTRLTVV.

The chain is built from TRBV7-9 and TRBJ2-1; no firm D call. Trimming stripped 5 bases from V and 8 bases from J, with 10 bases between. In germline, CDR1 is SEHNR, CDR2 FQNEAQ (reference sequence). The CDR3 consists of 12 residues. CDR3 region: CASSIIGYEQFF. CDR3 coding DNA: TGTGCCAGCAGCATCATCGGTTATGAGCAGTTCTTC.

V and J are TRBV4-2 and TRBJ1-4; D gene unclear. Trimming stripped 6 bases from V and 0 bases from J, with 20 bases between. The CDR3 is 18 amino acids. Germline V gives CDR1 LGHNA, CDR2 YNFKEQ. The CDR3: CASSSSGAKLATNEKLFF. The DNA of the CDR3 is TGTGCCAGCAGTAGTTCAGGCGCTAAGCTTGCAACTAATGAAAAACTGTTTTTT.

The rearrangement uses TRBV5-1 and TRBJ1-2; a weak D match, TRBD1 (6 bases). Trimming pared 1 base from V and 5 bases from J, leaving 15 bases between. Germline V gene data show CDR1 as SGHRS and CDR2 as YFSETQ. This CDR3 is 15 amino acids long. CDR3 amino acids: CASSLKAGAQYGYTF. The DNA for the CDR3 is TGCGCCAGCAGCTTGAAGGCAGGGGCGCAATATGGCTACACCTTC.

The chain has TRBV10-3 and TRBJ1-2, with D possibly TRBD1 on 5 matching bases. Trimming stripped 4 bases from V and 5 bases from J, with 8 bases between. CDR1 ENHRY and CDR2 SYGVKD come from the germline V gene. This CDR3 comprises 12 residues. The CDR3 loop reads CAISGQKYGYTF. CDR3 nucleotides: TGTGCCATCAGTGGACAGAAATATGGCTACACCTTC.

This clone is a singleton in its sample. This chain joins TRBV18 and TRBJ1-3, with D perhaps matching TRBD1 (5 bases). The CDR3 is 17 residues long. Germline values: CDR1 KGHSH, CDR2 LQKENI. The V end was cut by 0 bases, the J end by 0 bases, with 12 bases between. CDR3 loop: CASSPPSGRVSGNTIYF. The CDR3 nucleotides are TGTGCCAGCTCACCACCGTCGGGCAGGGTCTCTGGAAACACCATATATTTT.

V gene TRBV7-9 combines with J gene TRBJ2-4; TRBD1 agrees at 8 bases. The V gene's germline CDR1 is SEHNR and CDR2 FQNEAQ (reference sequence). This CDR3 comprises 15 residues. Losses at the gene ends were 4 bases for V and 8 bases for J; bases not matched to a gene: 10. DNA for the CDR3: TGTGCCAGCAGCTCCCCCGACAGGGGCGAATACATTCAGTACTTC. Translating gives CASSSPDRGEYIQYF.

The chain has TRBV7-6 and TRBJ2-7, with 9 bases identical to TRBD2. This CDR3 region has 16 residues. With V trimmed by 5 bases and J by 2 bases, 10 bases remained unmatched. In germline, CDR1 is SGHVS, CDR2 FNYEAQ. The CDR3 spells CASSPVGAGGPYEQYF. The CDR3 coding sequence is TGTGCCAGCAGCCCAGTGGGAGCGGGAGGTCCCTACGAGCAGTACTTC.